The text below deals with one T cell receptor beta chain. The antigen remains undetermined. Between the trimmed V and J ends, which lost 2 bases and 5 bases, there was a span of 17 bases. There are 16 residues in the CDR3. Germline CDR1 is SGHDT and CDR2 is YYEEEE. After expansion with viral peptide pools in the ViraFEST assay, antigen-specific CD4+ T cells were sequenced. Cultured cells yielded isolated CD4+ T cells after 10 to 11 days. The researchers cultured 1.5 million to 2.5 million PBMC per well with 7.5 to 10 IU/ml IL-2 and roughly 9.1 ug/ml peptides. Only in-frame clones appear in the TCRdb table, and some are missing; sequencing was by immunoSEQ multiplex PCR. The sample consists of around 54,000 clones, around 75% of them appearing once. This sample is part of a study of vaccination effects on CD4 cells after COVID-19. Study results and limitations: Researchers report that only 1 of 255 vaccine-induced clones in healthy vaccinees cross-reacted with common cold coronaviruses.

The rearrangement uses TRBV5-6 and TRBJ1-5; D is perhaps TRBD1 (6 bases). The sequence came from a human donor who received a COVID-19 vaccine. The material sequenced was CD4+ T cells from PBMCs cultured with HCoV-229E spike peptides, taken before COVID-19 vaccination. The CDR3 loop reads CASSFRAGAGDQPQHF. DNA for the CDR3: TGTGCCAGCAGCTTCCGGGCAGGGGCAGGTGATCAGCCCCAGCATTTT.